Listed below are T cell receptor beta chains from one sample, sequenced in a study of long-term antiretroviral therapy in people with HIV. Assay used: immunoSEQ multiplex PCR; TCRdb lists only in-frame clones, some missing. This table holds about 21,000 clones, about 74% found once. Here the sequenced sample was unsorted PBMCs, taken 0.5 years before starting antiretroviral therapy. These TCRs come from a man younger than 35 with HIV. The CDR3 runs from the conserved cysteine through the conserved F or W. The D gene is left open where the match is weak. The listing skips clone size in some rows; elsewhere it reads once, few, many or a size class.

d_gene	j_gene	abundance	v_gene	CDR3aa	CDR3nt
.	TRBJ1-5	few	TRBV29-1	CSAASSGPNQPQHF	TGCAGCGCCGCTTCTTCAGGGCCCAATCAGCCCCAGCATTTT
.	TRBJ2-2	.	TRBV27	CASSLGRGAHRTYGELFF	TGTGCCAGCAGTTTAGGGAGAGGGGCCCACCGAACTTACGGGGAGCTGTTTTTT
TRBD2	TRBJ2-1	once	TRBV27	CASSLLAGAPNEQFF	TGTGCCAGCAGCCTACTAGCGGGGGCACCCAATGAGCAGTTCTTC
.	TRBJ2-1	.	TRBV6-5	CASSIGAATYNEQFF	TGTGCCAGCAGTATTGGGGCGGCCACCTACAATGAGCAGTTCTTC
.	TRBJ2-3	once	TRBV2	CASSGDRGDTQYF	TGTGCCAGTTCGGGGGACCGCGGGGATACGCAGTATTTT
.	TRBJ1-1	.	TRBV5-6	CASSLPALDGNTEAFF	TGTGCCAGCAGCTTGCCAGCCCTGGACGGGAACACTGAAGCTTTCTTT
.	TRBJ2-7	.	TRBV6-5	CASSYDRRGKRVEQYF	TGTGCCAGCAGTTACGATAGGCGCGGGAAGAGGGTCGAGCAGTACTTC
.	TRBJ1-2	.	TRBV12-5	CASGYQGKTYGYTF	TGTGCTAGTGGTTATCAGGGAAAGACCTATGGCTACACCTTC
TRBD2	TRBJ2-7	.	TRBV9	CASSVAGGPYEQYF	TGTGCCAGCAGCGTGGCGGGGGGGCCTTACGAGCAGTACTTC
.	TRBJ1-4	.	TRBV13	CASSPIGQPNEKLFF	TGTGCCAGCAGCCCCATTGGACAGCCGAATGAAAAACTGTTTTTT
TRBD2	TRBJ2-2	.	TRBV10-3	CAIRRTSGTTTGELFF	TGTGCCATCAGGCGGACTAGCGGGACCACAACGGGGGAGCTGTTTTTT
.	TRBJ2-2	.	TRBV27	CASSSPRTPAGELFF	TGTGCCAGCAGTTCCCCCCGGACCCCGGCCGGGGAGCTGTTTTTT
.	TRBJ2-3	.	TRBV29-1	CSVERERGTDTQYF	TGCAGCGTTGAAAGGGAGCGGGGCACAGATACGCAGTATTTT
TRBD1	TRBJ2-7	.	TRBV5-1	CASSFGQGTHEQYF	TGCGCCAGCAGCTTTGGACAGGGTACCCACGAGCAGTACTTC
.	TRBJ2-7	.	TRBV28	CASSLGSSTDRYF	TGTGCCAGCAGTTTAGGAAGCTCGACAGATCGTTACTTC
TRBD1	TRBJ1-1	.	TRBV9	CASSEGTGHTEAFF	TGTGCCAGCAGCGAAGGGACAGGGCACACTGAAGCTTTCTTT
.	TRBJ2-1	.	TRBV5-1	CASSSDSSYNEQFF	TGCGCCAGCAGCTCTGACAGCAGCTACAATGAGCAGTTCTTC
TRBD1	TRBJ1-2	few	TRBV5-6	CASSPGQGPSYGYTF	TGTGCCAGCAGCCCTGGACAGGGTCCGAGCTATGGCTACACCTTC
.	TRBJ1-1	once	TRBV7-2	CASSLGTSTEAFF	TGTGCCAGCAGCTTAGGGACATCCACTGAAGCTTTCTTT
.	TRBJ1-1	.	TRBV2	CATEGRMNTEAFF	TGTGCCACCGAGGGACGGATGAACACTGAAGCTTTCTTT
.	TRBJ2-3	.	TRBV5-5	CASRPWGARLTDTQYF	TGTGCCAGCAGGCCGTGGGGCGCTCGACTCACAGATACGCAGTATTTT
TRBD1	TRBJ1-2	.	TRBV11-2	CASSSPGTGGYGYTF	TGTGCCAGCAGCTCACCCGGGACAGGAGGATATGGCTACACCTTC
TRBD1	TRBJ2-7	.	TRBV5-1	CASSLGTGGVYEQYF	TGCGCCAGCAGCCTGGGGACAGGGGGTGTCTACGAGCAGTACTTC
.	TRBJ1-2	once	TRBV5-1	CASSLGGSGGGYTF	TGCGCCAGCAGCTTGGGAGGGTCCGGCGGTGGCTACACCTTC
TRBD1	TRBJ1-1	few	TRBV7-9	CASISGQGNTEAFF	TGTGCCAGCATCTCGGGACAGGGGAACACTGAAGCTTTCTTT
.	TRBJ1-2	medium-sized	TRBV6-5	CASSYEMSYGYTF	TGTGCCAGCAGTTACGAGATGTCGTATGGCTACACCTTC